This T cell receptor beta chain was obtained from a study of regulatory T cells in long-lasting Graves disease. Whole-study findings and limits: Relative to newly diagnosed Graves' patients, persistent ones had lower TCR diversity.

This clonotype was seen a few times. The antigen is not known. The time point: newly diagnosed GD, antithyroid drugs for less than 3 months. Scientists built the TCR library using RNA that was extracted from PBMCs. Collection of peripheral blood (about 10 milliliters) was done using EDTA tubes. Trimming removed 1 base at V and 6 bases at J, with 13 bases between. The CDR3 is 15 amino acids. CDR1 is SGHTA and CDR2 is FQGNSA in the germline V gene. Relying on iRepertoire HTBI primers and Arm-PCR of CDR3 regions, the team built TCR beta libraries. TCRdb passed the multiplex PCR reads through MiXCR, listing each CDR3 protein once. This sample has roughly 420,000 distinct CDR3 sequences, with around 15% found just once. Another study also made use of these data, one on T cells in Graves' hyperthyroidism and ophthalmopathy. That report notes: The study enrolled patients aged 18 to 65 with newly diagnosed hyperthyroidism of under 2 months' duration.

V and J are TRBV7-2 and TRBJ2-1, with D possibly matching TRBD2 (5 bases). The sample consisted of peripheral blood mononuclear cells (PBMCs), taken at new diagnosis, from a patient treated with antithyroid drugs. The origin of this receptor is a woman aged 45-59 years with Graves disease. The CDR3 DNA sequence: TGTGCCAGCAGCTTAGTTGGCCAGGCGGGCAATGAGCAGTTCTTC. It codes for CASSLVGQAGNEQFF.